The 12 T cell receptor beta chains reported below all come from one sample, sequenced in a study of T cell responses to AZD1222 COVID-19 vaccine. TCRdb's table, derived via immunoSEQ multiplex PCR, lists solely in-frame clones and lacks some. The sample holds roughly 180,000 clones; approximately 90% are singletons and the top ten take around 1.6%. Sequencing used peripheral blood, obtained 28 days after the second AZD1222 dose. The receptors originated from an adult who received the AZD1222 COVID-19 vaccine.

This clone was seen only once. This chain joins TRBV5-6 and TRBJ1-5; D is unclear. The CDR3 consists of 13 residues. V was trimmed by 0 bases and J by 5 bases, leaving 6 bases between them. CDR1 is SGHDT, CDR2 YYEEEE, per germline. This CDR3 reads CASSLGRDQPQHF. DNA of the CDR3: TGTGCCAGCAGCTTGGGGCGGGATCAGCCCCAGCATTTT.

Here the CDR3 DNA reads TGTGCCAGCAGCTTGGCCAAAGTGGTAGGGATCACCTATAATTCACCCCTCCACTTT. Translated, it gives CASSLAKVVGITYNSPLHF. The chain uses TRBV5-8 and TRBJ1-6; D not resolved. V lost 0 bases, J lost 2 bases, and 18 bases lay in between. This CDR3 spans 19 amino acids. Germline-derived CDR1 and CDR2 are SGHTS and YDEGEE.

The gene calls are TRBV2 and TRBJ2-1; D not resolved. Trimming took off 10 bases at V and 6 bases at J, with 13 bases between the two ends. Germline loops: CDR1 SNHLY, CDR2 FYNNEI. This CDR3 contains 12 residues. CDR3 sequence: CATGEQLNEQFF. DNA of the CDR3: TGTGCCACTGGTGAGCAACTCAATGAGCAGTTCTTC.

This CDR3 reads CASSPATGVWEGYTF. The CDR3 bases are TGTGCCAGCAGCCCTGCGACAGGGGTATGGGAGGGCTACACCTTC. The V call is TRBV11-1, the J call TRBJ1-2; TRBD1 matches at 8 bases. V was clipped by 5 bases and J by 8 bases; unmatched bases: 13. The CDR3 spans 15 residues. The V gene's germline CDR1 is SGHAT and CDR2 FQDESV (reference sequence).

The chain is built from TRBV6-5 and TRBJ2-2; D unclear. Trimming pared 7 bases from V and 1 base from J, leaving 13 bases between. The germline V gene has CDR1 MNHEY and CDR2 SVGAGI. The CDR3 extends over 15 amino acids. CDR3: CASTPVSLNTGELFF. The CDR3 region has the DNA TGTGCCAGCACCCCCGTCAGTTTGAACACCGGGGAGCTGTTTTTT.

The genes are TRBV10-3 and TRBJ2-5; the match to TRBD2 covers 7 bases. Trimming cost V 4 bases and J 4 bases; bases outside gene matches: 3. Germline lookup yields CDR1 ENHRY and CDR2 SYGVKD. CDR3 size: 13 residues. CDR3 sequence: CAISGSGGETQYF. The CDR3 nucleotides read TGTGCCATCAGTGGCTCGGGGGGAGAGACCCAGTACTTC.

This clone appeared once. The chain carries TRBV5-1 and TRBJ1-1; D is possibly TRBD1 (6 bases). The CDR3 covers 14 residues. V dropped 3 bases and J dropped 0 bases, with 9 bases sitting between them. Germline CDR1 reads SGHRS; CDR2 reads YFSETQ. The CDR3 DNA follows: TGCGCCAGCAGCTCCAGGGGTTTGAACACTGAAGCTTTCTTT. Amino acid sequence: CASSSRGLNTEAFF.

The gene calls are TRBV7-2 and TRBJ2-7; D not resolved. Germline CDR1 SGHTA, CDR2 FQGNSA. CDR3 length equals 14 residues. V dropped 3 bases and J dropped 3 bases, with 12 bases sitting between them. Here the CDR3 reads CASSFIRPDYEQYF. CDR3 nucleotide sequence: TGTGCCAGCAGCTTCATTCGACCCGACTACGAGCAGTACTTC.

The rearrangement links TRBV6-6 to TRBJ2-7; D is undetermined. This CDR3 region has 14 residues. Germline V gives CDR1 MNHNY, CDR2 SVGAGI (reference sequence). Trimming left V 2 bases short and J 3 bases short, with 11 bases between. The CDR3 nucleotides are TGTGCCAGCAGTTACGGCGGACCATACTACGAGCAGTACTTC. This translates into CASSYGGPYYEQYF.

This CDR3 reads CAWSGRDRTYEQYF. CDR3 bases: TGTGCCTGGAGTGGCCGGGACAGGACCTACGAGCAGTACTTC. V usage is TRBV30 and J usage is TRBJ2-7; TRBD1 aligns across 8 bases. The germline V gene has CDR1 GTSNPN and CDR2 SVGIG (reference sequence). Trimming took 1 base from V and 2 from J; bases not matched to a gene: 4. The CDR3 has 14 residues.

The V gene is TRBV19, the J gene TRBJ2-1; D is ambiguous. V was pared by 9 bases and J by 5 bases, with 14 bases between. The CDR3 consists of 13 residues. From germline, CDR1 is LNHDA and CDR2 SQIVND (reference sequence). The DNA of the CDR3 is TGTGCCAGCCGGCCGACACTAAACAATGAGCAGTTCTTC. Amino acid sequence: CASRPTLNNEQFF.

The gene calls are TRBV7-9 and TRBJ1-2; tentative D call: TRBD1 (6 bases). The germline V gene encodes CDR1 SEHNR and CDR2 FQNEAQ (reference sequence). Trimming took off 5 bases at V and 8 bases at J, with 15 bases between the two ends. The CDR3 is 13 residues long. As DNA, the CDR3 is TGTGCCAGCAGCCGTGATGGGGGCAGCGGCTACACCTTC. Encoded protein: CASSRDGGSGYTF.